This T cell receptor beta chain is drawn from a study of CD8+CD57+ T cells in acquired aplastic anemia. Whole-study context: Sorted CD4+ and CD8+ cells yielded 3.2 ug of DNA on average.

Flow cytometry had shown expanded CD8+CD57+ cells in the patients chosen for sequencing. Everyone among the patients had severe acquired aplastic anemia. Blood samples were obtained from patients who had received no prior therapy. Concerning this clonotype: The antigen is undetermined.

The study, taken as a whole, reports: Both patients and controls carried the same twenty-nine CD8+ CDR3 sequences.

TCR beta VDJ combinations and CDR3 sequences were profiled from genomic DNA. TCRdb analysed the reads with MiXCR anew, one entry per CDR3 protein. The repertoire includes about 40,000 distinct CDR3 sequences, approximately 63% of them detected once, and just under 60% sits in the top ten. The sample taken for sequencing was sorted CD4+, CD8+, or CD8+CD57+ T cells (not recorded which) from PBMCs. This receptor was taken from a human donor with aplastic anemia.

The CDR3: CATSMDSVDTEAFF. CDR3 nucleotides: TGTGCCACCAGCATGGACAGCGTAGACACTGAAGCTTTCTTT. The chain couples TRBV15 to TRBJ1-1, with TRBD1 as a possible D gene (6 bases). CDR1 is LNHNV and CDR2 is YYDKDF in the germline V gene (reference sequence). V lost 4 bases and J 3 bases, leaving 12 bases between the germline ends. This CDR3 contains 14 residues. The whole variable domain, filled in from reference TRBV15 and TRBJ1-1, reads DAMVIQNPRYQVTQFGKPVTLSCSQTLNHNVMYWYQQKSSQAPKLLFHYYDKDFNNEADTPDNFQSRRPNTSFCFLDIRSPGLGDTAMYLCATSMDSVDTEAFFGQGTRLTVV.